A selection of T cell receptor beta chains follows, all from one sample in a study of blood T cell repertoires in COVID-19. Profiling relied on immunoSEQ multiplex PCR, and the TCRdb table lists in-frame clones only, not all of them. The table lists hundreds of thousands of clones, 85% of them singletons. Material: PBMCs or T cells enriched from blood (not recorded which). The receptors here all came from a woman in her thirties who had been exposed to COVID-19. Both conserved end residues are part of each CDR3.

v_gene,j_gene,CDR3aa
TRBV5-1,TRBJ2-1,CASSGVGARVDEQFF
TRBV7-2,TRBJ2-5,CASSLPGQGQETQYF
TRBV30,TRBJ2-5,CAWTGWRGGLETQYF
TRBV7-9,TRBJ1-2,CASSSLRDTFYGYTF
TRBV4-1,TRBJ2-1,CASSQVWGDRRAANEQFF
TRBV6-5,TRBJ2-7,CASSYGPGGAYEQYF
TRBV7-9,TRBJ2-7,CASSHSQGSYEQYF
TRBV19,TRBJ1-1,CASSIDRGRGESMNTEAFF
TRBV2,TRBJ2-1,CASSEIPPVNNEQFF
TRBV3-1/TRBV3-2,TRBJ1-1,CASSQDGGAYTEAFF
TRBV9,TRBJ1-1,CASSVTGQGEAFF
TRBV28,TRBJ2-7,CASRPGTGSYEQYF
TRBV29-1,TRBJ2-7,CSVEVGSGGTYEQYF
TRBV19,TRBJ1-3,CASSIPGNTIYF
TRBV24-1,TRBJ1-2,CATSDSWREAGYTF
TRBV9,TRBJ2-2,CASSNNRDRGSNTGELFF
TRBV30,TRBJ1-1,CAWDRGALASEAFF
TRBV3-1/TRBV3-2,TRBJ1-1,CASSQDPEGGNTEAFF
TRBV11-2,TRBJ1-2,CASSLGRQGIYGYTF
TRBV3-1/TRBV3-2,TRBJ1-2,CASSQRPRDYGYTF
TRBV19,TRBJ2-1,CASSPLLYNEQFF
TRBV6-2/TRBV6-3,TRBJ2-7,CASSYFGANYEQYF
TRBV10-3,TRBJ1-5,CAISGTDYSNQPQHF
TRBV14,TRBJ2-3,CASSQVQGRDTQYF
TRBV3-1/TRBV3-2,TRBJ2-7,CASSHGTSGIVEQYF
TRBV5-1,TRBJ2-1,CASSPQWEYNEQFF
TRBV9,TRBJ1-3,CASSRDRGGSGNTIYF
TRBV4-3,TRBJ1-3,CASSPSGGSGNTIYF
TRBV7-3,TRBJ2-1,CASSSLIGESSYNEQFF
TRBV19,TRBJ1-6,CASSPTSNSPLHF
TRBV25-1,TRBJ2-7,CASSFRGQSHEQYF
TRBV5-6,TRBJ1-1,CASSSPRGTEAFF
TRBV2,TRBJ1-5,CASQLTAHSNQPQHF
TRBV6-2/TRBV6-3,TRBJ2-5,CASSPLGLAGGLTQETQYF
TRBV30,TRBJ1-5,CAWSPGGSNQPQHF
TRBV5-1,TRBJ2-5,CASSKGGLGETQYF
TRBV28,TRBJ1-2,CASSLGQGLGYTF
TRBV27,TRBJ1-6,CASSLGGLNSPLHF
TRBV11-2,TRBJ2-1,CASSPERGGRRSYNEQFF
TRBV19,TRBJ1-4,CASSSQGQEKLFF
TRBV28,TRBJ1-5,CASTPGGLGQPQHF
TRBV5-1,TRBJ2-7,CASSLGGITYEQYF
TRBV12-3/TRBV12-4,TRBJ1-1,CASSQDGAEAFF
TRBV29-1,TRBJ1-1,CSAGQTNTEAFF
TRBV18,TRBJ1-2,CASSPAGQGNGGYTF
TRBV28,TRBJ1-6,CASSSTGEQYSPLHF
TRBV28,TRBJ1-6,CASNRQGDSYNSPLHF
TRBV7-2,TRBJ2-5,CASSRQRLAGGETQYF
TRBV28,TRBJ1-2,CASIQRGEMGGYTF
TRBV27,TRBJ1-5,CASSQTDNQPQHF
TRBV10-3,TRBJ1-6,CAISGGGFSSPLHF
TRBV5-4,TRBJ2-2,CASSLMRTGELFF
TRBV5-1,TRBJ2-1,CASSGTSGRAVEQFF
TRBV7-9,TRBJ1-1,CASSLGIRPPEAFF
TRBV12-3/TRBV12-4,TRBJ2-5,CATGKGGVETQYF
TRBV29-1,TRBJ2-7,CSVDRGQGLSEQYF